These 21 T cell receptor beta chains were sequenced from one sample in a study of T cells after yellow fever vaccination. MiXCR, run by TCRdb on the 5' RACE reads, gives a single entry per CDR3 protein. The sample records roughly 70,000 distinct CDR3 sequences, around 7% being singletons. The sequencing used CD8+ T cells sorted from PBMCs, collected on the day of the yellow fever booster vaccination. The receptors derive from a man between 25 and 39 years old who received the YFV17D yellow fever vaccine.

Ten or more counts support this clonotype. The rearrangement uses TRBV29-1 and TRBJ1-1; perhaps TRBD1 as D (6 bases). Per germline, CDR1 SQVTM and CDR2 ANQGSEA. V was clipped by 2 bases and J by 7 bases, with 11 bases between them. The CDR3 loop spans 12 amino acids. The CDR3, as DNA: TGCAGCGTTGAACCAGGGGCGGGTGAAGCTTTCTTT. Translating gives CSVEPGAGEAFF. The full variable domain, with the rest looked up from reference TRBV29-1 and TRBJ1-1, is SAVISQKPSRDICQRGTSLTIQCQVDSQVTMMFWYRQQPGQSLTLIATANQGSEATYESGFVIDKFPISRPNLTFSTLTVSNMSPEDSSIYLCSVEPGAGEAFFGQGTRLTVV.

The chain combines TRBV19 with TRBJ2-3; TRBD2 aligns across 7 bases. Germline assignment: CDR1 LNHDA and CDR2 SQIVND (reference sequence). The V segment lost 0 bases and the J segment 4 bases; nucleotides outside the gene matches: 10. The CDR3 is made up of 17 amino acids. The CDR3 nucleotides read TGTGCCAGTAGTATAGATATTAGGGACTACTACGCAGATACGCAGTATTTT. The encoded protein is CASSIDIRDYYADTQYF. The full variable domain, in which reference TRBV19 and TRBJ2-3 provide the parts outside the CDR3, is DGGITQSPKYLFRKEGQNVTLSCEQNLNHDAMYWYRQDPGQGLRLIYYSQIVNDFQKGDIAEGYSVSREKKESFPLTVTSAQKNPTAFYLCASSIDIRDYYADTQYFGPGTRLTVL.

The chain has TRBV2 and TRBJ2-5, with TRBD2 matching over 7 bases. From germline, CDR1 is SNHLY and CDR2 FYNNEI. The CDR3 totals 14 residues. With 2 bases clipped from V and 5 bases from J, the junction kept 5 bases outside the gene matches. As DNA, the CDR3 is TGTGCCAGCAGTGAAACACTCGGGGGGGAGACCCAGTACTTC. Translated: CASSETLGGETQYF.

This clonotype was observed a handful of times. The CDR3 DNA is TGTGCCAGCAGTTACGAGGAGACCCAGTACTTC. This sequence encodes CASSYEETQYF. The chain employs TRBV6-5 and TRBJ2-5, with D uncertain. V lost 2 bases to trimming and J lost 5 bases, with 3 bases between them. Germline CDR1 is MNHEY and CDR2 is SVGAGI. The CDR3 runs to 11 residues.

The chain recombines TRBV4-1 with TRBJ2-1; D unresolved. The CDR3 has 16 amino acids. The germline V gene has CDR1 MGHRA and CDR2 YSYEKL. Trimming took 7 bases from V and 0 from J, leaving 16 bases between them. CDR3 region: CASKPRAQNSYNEQFF. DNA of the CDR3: TGCGCCAGCAAACCAAGAGCCCAAAACTCCTACAATGAGCAGTTCTTC.

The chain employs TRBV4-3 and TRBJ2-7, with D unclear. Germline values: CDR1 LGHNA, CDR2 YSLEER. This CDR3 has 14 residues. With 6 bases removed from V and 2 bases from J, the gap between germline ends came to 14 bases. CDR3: CASSPFDGPYEQYF. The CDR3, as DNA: TGCGCCAGCAGTCCTTTCGACGGCCCCTACGAGCAGTACTTC.

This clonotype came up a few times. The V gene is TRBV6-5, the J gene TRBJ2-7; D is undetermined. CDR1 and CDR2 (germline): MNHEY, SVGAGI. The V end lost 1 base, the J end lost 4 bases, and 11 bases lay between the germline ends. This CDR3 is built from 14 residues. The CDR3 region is CASSYWSSGYEQYF. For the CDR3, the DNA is TGTGCCAGCAGTTACTGGTCTAGTGGTTACGAGCAGTACTTC.

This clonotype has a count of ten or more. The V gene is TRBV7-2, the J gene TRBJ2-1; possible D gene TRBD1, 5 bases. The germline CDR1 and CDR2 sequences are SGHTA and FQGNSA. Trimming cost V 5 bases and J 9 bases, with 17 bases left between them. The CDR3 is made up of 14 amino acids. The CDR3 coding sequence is TGTGCCAGCAGCCTAACCGACCAGGGCTTTGAGCAGTTCTTC. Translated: CASSLTDQGFEQFF. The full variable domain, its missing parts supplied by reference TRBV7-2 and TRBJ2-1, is GAGVSQSPSNKVTEKGKDVELRCDPISGHTALYWYRQSLGQGLEFLIYFQGNSAPDKSGLPSDRFSAERTGGSVSTLTIQRTQQEDSAVYLCASSLTDQGFEQFFGPGTRLTVL.

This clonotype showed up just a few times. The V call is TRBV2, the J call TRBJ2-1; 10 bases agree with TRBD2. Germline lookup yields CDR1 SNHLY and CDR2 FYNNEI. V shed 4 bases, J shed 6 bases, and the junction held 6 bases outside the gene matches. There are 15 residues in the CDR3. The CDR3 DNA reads TGTGCCAGCAGTGCCGGGGTAGCGGGAGGCAATGAGCAGTTCTTC. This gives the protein CASSAGVAGGNEQFF.

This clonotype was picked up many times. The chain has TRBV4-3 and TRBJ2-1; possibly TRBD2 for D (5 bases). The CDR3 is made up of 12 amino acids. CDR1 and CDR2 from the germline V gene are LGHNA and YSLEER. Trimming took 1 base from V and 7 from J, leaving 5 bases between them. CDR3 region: CASSQAGNEQFF. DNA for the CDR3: TGCGCCAGCAGCCAAGCGGGGAATGAGCAGTTCTTC.

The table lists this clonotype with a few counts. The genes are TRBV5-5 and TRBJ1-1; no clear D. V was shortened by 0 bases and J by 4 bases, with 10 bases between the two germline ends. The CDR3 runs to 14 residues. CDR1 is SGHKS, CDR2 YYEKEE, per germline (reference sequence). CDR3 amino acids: CASSLEPVATEAFF. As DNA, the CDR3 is TGTGCCAGCAGCTTGGAACCAGTCGCCACTGAAGCTTTCTTT.

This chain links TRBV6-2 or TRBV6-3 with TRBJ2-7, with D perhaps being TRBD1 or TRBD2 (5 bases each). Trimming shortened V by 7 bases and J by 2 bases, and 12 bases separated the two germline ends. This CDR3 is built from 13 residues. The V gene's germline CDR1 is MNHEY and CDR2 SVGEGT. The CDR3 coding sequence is TGTGCCAGCACCATCAGGGAGACCTACGAGCAGTACTTC. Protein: CASTIRETYEQYF.

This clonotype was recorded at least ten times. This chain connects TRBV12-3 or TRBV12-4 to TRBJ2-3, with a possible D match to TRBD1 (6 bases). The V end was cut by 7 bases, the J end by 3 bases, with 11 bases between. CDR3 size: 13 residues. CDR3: CASTRGATDTQYF. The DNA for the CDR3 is TGTGCCAGCACCAGGGGAGCAACAGATACGCAGTATTTT.

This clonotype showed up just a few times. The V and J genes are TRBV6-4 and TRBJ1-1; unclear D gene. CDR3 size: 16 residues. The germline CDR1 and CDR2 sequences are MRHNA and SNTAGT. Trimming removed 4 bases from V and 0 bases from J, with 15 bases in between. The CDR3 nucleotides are TGTGCCAGCAGTGGGTCGTCTCCCACTGTGAACACTGAAGCTTTCTTT. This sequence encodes CASSGSSPTVNTEAFF.

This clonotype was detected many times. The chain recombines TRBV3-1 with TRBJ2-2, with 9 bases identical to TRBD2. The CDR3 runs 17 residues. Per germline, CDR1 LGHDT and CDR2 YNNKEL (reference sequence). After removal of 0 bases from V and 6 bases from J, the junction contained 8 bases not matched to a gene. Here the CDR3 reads CASSQELPSGTAGELFF. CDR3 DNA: TGTGCCAGCAGCCAAGAGTTACCTAGCGGGACGGCCGGGGAGCTGTTTTTT.

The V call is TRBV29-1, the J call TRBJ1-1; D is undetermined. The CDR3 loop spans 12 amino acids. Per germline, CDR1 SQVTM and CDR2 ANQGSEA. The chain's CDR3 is CIATWESTEAFF. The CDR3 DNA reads TGCATCGCTACCTGGGAGAGCACTGAAGCTTTCTTT.

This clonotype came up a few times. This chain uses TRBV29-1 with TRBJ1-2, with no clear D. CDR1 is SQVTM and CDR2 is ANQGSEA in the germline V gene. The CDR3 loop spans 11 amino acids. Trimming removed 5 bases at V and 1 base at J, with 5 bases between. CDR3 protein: CSVPFNYGYTF. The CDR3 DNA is TGCAGCGTTCCGTTTAACTATGGCTACACCTTC.

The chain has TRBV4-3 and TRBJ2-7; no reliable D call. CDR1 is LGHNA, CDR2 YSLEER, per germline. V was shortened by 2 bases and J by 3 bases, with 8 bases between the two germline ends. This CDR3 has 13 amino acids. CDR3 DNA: TGCGCCAGCAGCCAAAATTCTGGCTACGAGCAGTACTTC. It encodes CASSQNSGYEQYF.

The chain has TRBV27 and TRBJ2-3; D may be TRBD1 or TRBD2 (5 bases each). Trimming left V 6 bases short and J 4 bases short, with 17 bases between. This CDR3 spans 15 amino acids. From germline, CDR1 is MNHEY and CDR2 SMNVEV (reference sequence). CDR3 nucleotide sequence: TGTGCCAGCAGCGAGGGGTCCTATTCATCAGATACGCAGTATTTT. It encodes CASSEGSYSSDTQYF.

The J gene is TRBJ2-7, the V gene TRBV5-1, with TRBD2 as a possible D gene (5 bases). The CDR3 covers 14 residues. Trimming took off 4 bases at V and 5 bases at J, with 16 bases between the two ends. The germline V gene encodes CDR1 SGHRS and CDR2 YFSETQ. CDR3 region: CASSGWGAGDEQYF. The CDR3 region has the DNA TGCGCCAGCAGCGGGTGGGGTGCCGGGGACGAGCAGTACTTC.

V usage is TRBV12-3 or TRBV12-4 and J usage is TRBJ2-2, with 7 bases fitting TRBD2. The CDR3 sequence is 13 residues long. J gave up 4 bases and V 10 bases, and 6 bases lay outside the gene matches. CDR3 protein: CAIISGATGELFF. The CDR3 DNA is TGTGCCATTATCAGCGGGGCCACCGGGGAGCTGTTTTTT.